The following is a T cell receptor (beta chain) sequence with its context. Patients were aged 18 to 65, had disease duration under 2 months, and had newly diagnosed hyperthyroidism. This sample is drawn from a study of T cells in Graves' hyperthyroidism and ophthalmopathy. Germline V gene lookup returns CDR1 MNHNS and CDR2 SASEGT. V gave up 2 bases and J gave up 6 bases, with 11 bases separating them. The CDR3 has 14 residues. Authors of the study amplified TCR beta CDR3 regions from RNA transcripts. First-round RT-PCR of the TCR CDR3 relied on the HTBI primer set. Via MiXCR, TCRdb re-called the multiplex PCR reads, giving one row per CDR3 protein. The sample lists over 700,000 distinct CDR3 sequences, around 20% occurring once.

Material for sequencing was blood. The clonotype comes from a woman aged 45 to 65 with Graves' hyperthyroidism that later progressed to Graves' ophthalmopathy. The chain combines TRBV6-1 with TRBJ1-5; a possible D gene is TRBD1 (5 bases). This CDR3 reads CASSEYQGGQPQHF. The CDR3 DNA reads TGTGCCAGCAGTGAATATCAGGGCGGTCAGCCCCAGCATTTT.